Listed here are 4 T cell receptor beta chains from one sample, sequenced in a study of response to subunit inactivated influenza vaccine. From the RT-PCR reads, TCRdb called clonotypes with MiXCR, one entry per CDR3 protein. The table includes about 480,000 distinct CDR3 sequences, roughly 9.7% detected once. Sequenced here: PBMCs from blood, sampled more than 35 days after vaccination. The receptor set was obtained from a man aged 45-65 years who received an inactivated influenza vaccine.

This rearrangement joins TRBV4-3 to TRBJ2-3, with 8 bases lining up with TRBD2. J lost 9 bases, V lost 4 bases, and 15 bases had no gene match. Germline V gene data show CDR1 as LGHNA and CDR2 as YSLEER. CDR3 length equals 16 residues. The CDR3 coding sequence is TGCGCCAGCAGCCCTTTACTAGCGGCTAGGGGGGAGACGCAGTATTTT. Protein product: CASSPLLAARGETQYF.

J is TRBJ2-3 and V is TRBV28; 12 bases are shared with TRBD2. This CDR3 region has 21 residues. Germline trimming cut 2 bases from V and 4 bases from J; bases unmatched to any gene: 19. From germline, CDR1 is MDHEN and CDR2 SYDVKM. In DNA form, the CDR3 reads TGTGCCAGCAGTTTAAGCGATACAGGGCTCCTAGCGGGAGGGCCACCAGATACGCAGTATTTT. Its protein product is CASSLSDTGLLAGGPPDTQYF.

This clonotype was detected only a few times. CDR3 protein: CASSPAGGGKLFF. CDR3 nucleotide sequence: TGTGCCAGCAGCCCTGCCGGCGGGGGAAAACTGTTTTTT. This rearrangement joins TRBV12-3 or TRBV12-4 to TRBJ1-4; possibly TRBD1 for D (5 bases). With 6 bases removed from V and 10 bases from J, the gap between germline ends came to 15 bases. The CDR3 is 13 residues long.

This clonotype turned up a few times. The rearrangement uses TRBV4-1 and TRBJ2-1; D uncertain. Trimming took off 1 base at V and 9 bases at J, with 16 bases between the two ends. This CDR3 has 15 amino acids. CDR1 MGHRA and CDR2 YSYEKL come from the germline V gene. CDR3 nucleotide sequence: TGCGCCAGCAGCCAAGGAGCCCCTCCGATTCTTGAGCAGTTCTTC. Protein product: CASSQGAPPILEQFF.